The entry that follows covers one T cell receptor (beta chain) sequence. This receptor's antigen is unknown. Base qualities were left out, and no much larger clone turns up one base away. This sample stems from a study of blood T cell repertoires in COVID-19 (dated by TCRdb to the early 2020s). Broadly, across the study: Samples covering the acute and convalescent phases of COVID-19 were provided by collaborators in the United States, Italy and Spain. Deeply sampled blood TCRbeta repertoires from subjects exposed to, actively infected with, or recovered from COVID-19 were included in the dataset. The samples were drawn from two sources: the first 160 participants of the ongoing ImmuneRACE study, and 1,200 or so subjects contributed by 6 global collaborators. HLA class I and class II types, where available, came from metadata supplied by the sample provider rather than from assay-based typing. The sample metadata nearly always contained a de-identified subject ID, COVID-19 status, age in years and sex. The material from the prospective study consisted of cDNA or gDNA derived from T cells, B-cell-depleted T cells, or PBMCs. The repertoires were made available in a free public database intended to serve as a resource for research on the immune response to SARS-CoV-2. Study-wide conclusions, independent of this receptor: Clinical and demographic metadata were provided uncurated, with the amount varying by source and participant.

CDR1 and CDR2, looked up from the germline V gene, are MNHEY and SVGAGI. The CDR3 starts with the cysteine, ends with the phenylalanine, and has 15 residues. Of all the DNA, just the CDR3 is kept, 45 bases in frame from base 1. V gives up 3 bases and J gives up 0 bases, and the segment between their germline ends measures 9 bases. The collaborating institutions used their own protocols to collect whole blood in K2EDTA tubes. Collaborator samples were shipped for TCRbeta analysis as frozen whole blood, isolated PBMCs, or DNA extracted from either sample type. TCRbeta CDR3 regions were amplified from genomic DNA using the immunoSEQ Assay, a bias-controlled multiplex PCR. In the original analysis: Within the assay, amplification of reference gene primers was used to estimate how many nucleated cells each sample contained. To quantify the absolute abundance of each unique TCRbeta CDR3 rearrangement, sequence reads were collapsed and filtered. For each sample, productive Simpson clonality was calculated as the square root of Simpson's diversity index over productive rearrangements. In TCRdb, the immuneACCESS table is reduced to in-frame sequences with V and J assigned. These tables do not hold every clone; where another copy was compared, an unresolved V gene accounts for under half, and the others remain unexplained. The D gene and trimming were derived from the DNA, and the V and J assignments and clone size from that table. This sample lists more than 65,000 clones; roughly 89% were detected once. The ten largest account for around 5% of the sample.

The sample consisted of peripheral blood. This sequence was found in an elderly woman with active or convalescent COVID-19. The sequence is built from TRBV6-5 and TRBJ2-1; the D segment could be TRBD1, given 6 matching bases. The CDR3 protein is CASSYRDISYNEQFF. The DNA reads TGTGCCAGCAGTTATCGGGACATCTCCTACAATGAGCAGTTCTTC.